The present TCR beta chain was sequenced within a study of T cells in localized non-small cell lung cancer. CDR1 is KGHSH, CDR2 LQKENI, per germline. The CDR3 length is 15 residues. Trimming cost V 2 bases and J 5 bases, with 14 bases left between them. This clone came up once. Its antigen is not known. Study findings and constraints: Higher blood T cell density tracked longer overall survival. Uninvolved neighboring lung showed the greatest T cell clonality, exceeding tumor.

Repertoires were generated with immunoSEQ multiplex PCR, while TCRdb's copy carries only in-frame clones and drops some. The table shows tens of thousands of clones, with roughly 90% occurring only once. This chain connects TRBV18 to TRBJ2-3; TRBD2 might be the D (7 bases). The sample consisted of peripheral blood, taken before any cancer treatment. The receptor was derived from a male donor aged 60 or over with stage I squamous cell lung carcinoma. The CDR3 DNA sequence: TGTGCCAGCTCACCAAGTTGGGGGGGCCAAGATACGCAGTATTTT. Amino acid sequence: CASSPSWGGQDTQYF.